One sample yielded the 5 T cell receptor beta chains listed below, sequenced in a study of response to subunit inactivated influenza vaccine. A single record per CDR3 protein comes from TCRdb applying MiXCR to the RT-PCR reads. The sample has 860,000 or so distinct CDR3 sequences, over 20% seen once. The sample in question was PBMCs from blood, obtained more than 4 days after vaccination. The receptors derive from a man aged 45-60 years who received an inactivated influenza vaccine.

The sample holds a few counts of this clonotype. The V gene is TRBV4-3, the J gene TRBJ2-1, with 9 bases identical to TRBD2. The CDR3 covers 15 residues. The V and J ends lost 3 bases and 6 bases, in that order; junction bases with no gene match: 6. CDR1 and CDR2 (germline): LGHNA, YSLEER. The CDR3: CASSQGTSKVNEQFF. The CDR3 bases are TGCGCCAGCAGCCAGGGGACTAGCAAGGTCAATGAGCAGTTCTTC.

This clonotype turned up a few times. CDR3 residues: CASSFISRGYWSEQYF. The CDR3 coding sequence is TGTGCCAGCAGTTTTATCTCCCGGGGGTACTGGAGCGAGCAGTACTTC. The rearrangement uses TRBV28 and TRBJ2-7; a possible D gene is TRBD2 (6 bases). CDR3 length equals 16 residues. V was shortened by 3 bases and J by 6 bases, with 21 bases between the two germline ends. Germline loops: CDR1 MDHEN, CDR2 SYDVKM.

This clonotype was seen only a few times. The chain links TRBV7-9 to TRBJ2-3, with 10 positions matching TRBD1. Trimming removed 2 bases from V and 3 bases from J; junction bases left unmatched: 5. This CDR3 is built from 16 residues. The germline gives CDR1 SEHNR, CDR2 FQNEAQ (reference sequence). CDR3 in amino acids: CASSLLGQGLTDTQYF. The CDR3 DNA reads TGTGCCAGCAGCTTATTGGGACAGGGGCTAACAGATACGCAGTATTTT.

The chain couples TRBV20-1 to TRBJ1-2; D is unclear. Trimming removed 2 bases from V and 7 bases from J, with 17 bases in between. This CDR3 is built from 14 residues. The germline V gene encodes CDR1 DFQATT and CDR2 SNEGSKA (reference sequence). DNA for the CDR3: TGCAGTGCTAGAACACCTGCCGAAGAGGGTGGCTACACCTTC. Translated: CSARTPAEEGGYTF.

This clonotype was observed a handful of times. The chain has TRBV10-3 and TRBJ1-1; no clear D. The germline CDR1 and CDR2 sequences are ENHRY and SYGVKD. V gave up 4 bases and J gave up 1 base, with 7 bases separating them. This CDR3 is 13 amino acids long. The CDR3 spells CAISARENTEAFF. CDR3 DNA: TGTGCCATCAGTGCTAGGGAGAACACTGAAGCTTTCTTT.